These 14 T cell receptor beta chains originate from one sample sequenced in a study of blood T cell repertoires in COVID-19. TCRdb's copy holds only in-frame clones and misses some; the assay was immunoSEQ multiplex PCR. This sample has about 120,000 clones, with 85% to 90% found just once. Sequences were obtained from peripheral blood. These receptors all come from a man between 60 and 70 years old with COVID-19, enrolled during active disease.

The rearrangement joins TRBV9 to TRBJ1-2, with D perhaps matching TRBD1 (5 bases). Trimming cost V 2 bases and J 3 bases, with 8 bases left between them. This CDR3 contains 13 residues. The V gene's germline CDR1 is SGDLS and CDR2 YYNGEE. The CDR3 reads CASSVRVDYGYTF. The CDR3 DNA reads as TGTGCCAGCAGCGTCAGGGTGGACTATGGCTACACCTTC. Complete variable domain (other parts from reference TRBV9 and TRBJ1-2): DSGVTQTPKHLITATGQRVTLRCSPRSGDLSVYWYQQSLDQGLQFLIQYYNGEERAKGNILERFSAQQFPDLHSELNLSSLELGDSALYFCASSVRVDYGYTFGSGTRLTVV.

This clone was counted once. The chain employs TRBV28 and TRBJ1-1, with 9 bases that match TRBD1. Germline-derived CDR1 and CDR2 are MDHEN and SYDVKM. With 3 bases clipped from V and 1 base from J, the junction kept 0 bases outside the gene matches. The CDR3 sequence is 14 residues long. The CDR3 loop reads CASSLTGGNTEAFF. CDR3 bases: TGTGCCAGCAGTTTGACAGGGGGGAACACTGAAGCTTTCTTT.

This CDR3 is CASATARGNYGYTF. DNA of the CDR3: TGTGCCAGTGCGACAGCGAGGGGGAACTATGGCTACACCTTC. This chain joins TRBV3-1 (or the pseudogene TRBV3-2) and TRBJ1-2; tentatively, D is TRBD1 (6 bases). This CDR3 region has 14 residues. The germline CDR1 and CDR2 sequences are LGHDT and YNNKEL (reference sequence). V gave up 9 bases and J gave up 2 bases, with 16 bases separating them.

The V and J genes are TRBV6-6 and TRBJ2-1; 10 bases match TRBD2. The V gene end was trimmed by 1 base and the J gene end by 6 bases; junction bases not matched to a gene: 6. The CDR3 has 16 residues. Looked up from germline, CDR1 is MNHNY and CDR2 is SVGAGI (reference sequence). CDR3 nucleotides: TGTGCCAGCAGTTACTATGCTAGCGGGGGTGGCAATGAGCAGTTCTTC. Its translation is CASSYYASGGGNEQFF.

The rearrangement links TRBV7-8 to TRBJ2-3, with D possibly being TRBD1 (6 bases). The V end lost 5 bases, the J end lost 5 bases, and 14 bases lay between the germline ends. Germline V lookup: CDR1 SGHVS, CDR2 FQNEAQ. This CDR3 spans 14 amino acids. The CDR3 region has the DNA TGTGCCAGCAGCCACAGGGTGGGGAAAGATACGCAGTATTTT. The encoded protein is CASSHRVGKDTQYF.

The V gene is TRBV5-1, the J gene TRBJ1-5, with 7 bases fitting TRBD1. Germline V gene sequence: CDR1 SGHRS, CDR2 YFSETQ. The CDR3 contains 15 residues. Trimming removed 0 bases from V and 2 bases from J; junction bases left unmatched: 2. CDR3: CASSLGQGGNQPQHF. CDR3 nucleotides: TGCGCCAGCAGCTTGGGACAGGGTGGCAATCAGCCCCAGCATTTT.

This clone has a single count. The chain carries TRBV9 and TRBJ2-2; 9 positions match TRBD2. The junction had 7 bases not matched to a gene; V was cut back by 0 bases and J by 4 bases. CDR3 size: 17 residues. CDR1 is SGDLS and CDR2 is YYNGEE in the germline V gene. As DNA, the CDR3 is TGTGCCAGCAGCGTAGAGGAGGTAGCGGGGGCCACCGGGGAGCTGTTTTTT. Encoded protein: CASSVEEVAGATGELFF.

The J gene is TRBJ2-5, the V gene TRBV7-2, with TRBD2 matching 9 bases. CDR3 length equals 18 residues. Trimming cost V 4 bases and J 7 bases; bases outside gene matches: 19. Germline values: CDR1 SGHTA, CDR2 FQGNSA. The CDR3: CASSSTGTSHLPRGTQYF. The CDR3 bases are TGTGCCAGCAGCTCTACCGGGACTAGCCACCTCCCAAGAGGGACCCAGTACTTC.

The chain couples TRBV19 to TRBJ1-6; no firm D call. Germline V gives CDR1 LNHDA, CDR2 SQIVND (reference sequence). This CDR3 has 13 residues. The V end lost 8 bases, the J end lost 2 bases, and 7 bases lay between the germline ends. The CDR3 nucleotides read TGTGCCAGTTCCCTAGCCTATAATTCACCCCTCCACTTT. Encoded protein: CASSLAYNSPLHF.

The chain carries TRBV12-5 and TRBJ1-1; tentative D call: TRBD1 (5 bases). CDR1 is LGHNT, CDR2 FRNRAP, per germline. The V and J ends lost 7 bases and 0 bases respectively, with 9 bases between them. The CDR3 contains 13 residues. CDR3 residues: CASVRQMNTEAFF. The CDR3, as DNA: TGTGCTAGTGTCAGACAGATGAACACTGAAGCTTTCTTT.

The chain couples TRBV5-1 to TRBJ2-1, with D possibly TRBD1 on 6 matching bases. Germline loops: CDR1 SGHRS, CDR2 YFSETQ. This CDR3 region has 15 residues. The germline V and J ends were trimmed by 2 bases and 1 base, with 10 bases remaining between them. Written as DNA, the CDR3 is TGCGCCAGCAGCTTAGGGGACATATCCTACAATGAGCAGTTCTTC. Translating it yields CASSLGDISYNEQFF.

The CDR3 reads CASSWTGGIQLDEQFF. The DNA of the CDR3 is TGCGCCAGCAGTTGGACAGGGGGCATCCAGTTGGATGAGCAGTTCTTC. V is TRBV5-1 and J is TRBJ2-1; TRBD1 matches at 11 bases. Trimming at V came to 5 bases and at J to 8 bases, leaving 12 bases not matched to a gene. CDR1 and CDR2 (germline): SGHRS, YFSETQ. The CDR3 contains 16 residues. Complete variable domain (other parts from reference TRBV5-1 and TRBJ2-1): KAGVTQTPRYLIKTRGQQVTLSCSPISGHRSVSWYQQTPGQGLQFLFEYFSETQRNKGNFPGRFSGRQFSNSRSEMNVSTLELGDSALYLCASSWTGGIQLDEQFFGPGTRLTVL.

The chain recombines TRBV28 with TRBJ2-7; 16 nucleotides agree with TRBD2. This CDR3 comprises 19 residues. The germline V gene encodes CDR1 MDHEN and CDR2 SYDVKM. J was trimmed by 2 bases and V by 3 bases; bases with no gene match: 10. This chain's CDR3 is CASSLPGTSGGARTYEQYF. The CDR3 nucleotides read TGTGCCAGCAGTTTGCCCGGGACTAGCGGGGGGGCCAGGACCTACGAGCAGTACTTC.

V is TRBV11-2 and J is TRBJ1-1; D possibly corresponds to TRBD1 (6 bases). Germline V gene sequence: CDR1 SGHAT, CDR2 FQNNGV. The CDR3 consists of 16 residues. V was shortened by 7 bases and J by 5 bases, with 23 bases between the two germline ends. The CDR3 DNA sequence: TGTGCCAGCACGCGGGCCACAGGGTTGGGGGGGACTGAAGCTTTCTTT. Translated, it gives CASTRATGLGGTEAFF.